Listed here is a single TCR beta chain. This entry is derived from a study of blood T cell repertoires in COVID-19. At the level of the study: Samples of COVID-19 (acute and convalescent) were obtained from the United States, Italy and Spain. PBMCs, B-cell-depleted T cells, or T cells provided the cDNA or gDNA that made up the material.

The study assigned cohorts using participant-reported clinical history. Donors in Cohort 3 who had recovered were those with two negative PCRs, healthcare professional clearance, or resolution of their symptoms. V was clipped by 7 bases and J by 5 bases, with 20 bases between them. CDR3 length: 15 amino acids. Germline lookup yields CDR1 SGHNT and CDR2 YYREEE (reference sequence). The data were produced by immunoSEQ multiplex PCR, yet TCRdb's version contains in-frame clones alone and is incomplete. The sample consists of 100,000 to 150,000 clones, around 83% of them appearing once. Sequenced material: PBMCs or T cells enriched from blood (not recorded which). The receptor's source is a woman between 25 and 40 years old who had recovered from COVID-19. The chain recombines TRBV5-4 with TRBJ2-3; the D gene is possibly TRBD2 (6 bases). CDR3: CASLDRESGRDTQYF. The CDR3 bases are TGTGCCAGCCTTGACCGGGAGTCCGGAAGAGATACGCAGTATTTT. Combining the CDR3 with reference TRBV5-4 and TRBJ2-3 gives the whole variable domain ETGVTQSPTHLIKTRGQQVTLRCSSQSGHNTVSWYQQALGQGPQFIFQYYREEENGRGNFPPRFSGLQFPNYSSELNVNALELDDSALYLCASLDRESGRDTQYFGPGTRLTVL.